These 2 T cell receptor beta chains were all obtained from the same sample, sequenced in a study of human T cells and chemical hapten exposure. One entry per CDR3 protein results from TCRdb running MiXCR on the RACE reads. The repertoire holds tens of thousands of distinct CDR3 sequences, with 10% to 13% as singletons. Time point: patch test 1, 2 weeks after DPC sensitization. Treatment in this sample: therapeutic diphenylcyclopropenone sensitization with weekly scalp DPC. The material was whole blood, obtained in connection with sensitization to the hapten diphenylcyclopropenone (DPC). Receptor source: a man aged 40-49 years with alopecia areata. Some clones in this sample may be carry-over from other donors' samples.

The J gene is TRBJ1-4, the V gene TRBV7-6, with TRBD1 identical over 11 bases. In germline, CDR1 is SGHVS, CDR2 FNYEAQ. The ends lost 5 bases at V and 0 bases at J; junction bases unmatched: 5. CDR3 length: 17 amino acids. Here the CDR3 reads CASSDRTGGSTNEKLFF. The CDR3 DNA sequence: TGTGCCAGCAGCGACAGGACAGGGGGCTCAACTAATGAAAAACTGTTTTTT.

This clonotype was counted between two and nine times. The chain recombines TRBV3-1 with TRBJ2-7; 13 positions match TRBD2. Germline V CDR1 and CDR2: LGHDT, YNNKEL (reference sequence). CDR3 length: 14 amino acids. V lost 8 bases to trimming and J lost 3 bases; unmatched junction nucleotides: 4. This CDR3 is CASSGLAGVYEQYF. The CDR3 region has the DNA TGTGCCAGCTCCGGACTAGCGGGAGTCTACGAGCAGTACTTC.